This T cell receptor beta chain comes out of a study of regulatory T cells in long-lasting Graves disease. V shed 7 bases and J shed 5 bases, with 14 bases lying between them. The CDR3 length is 14 residues. Germline V gene lookup returns CDR1 MDHEN and CDR2 SYDVKM. Time point indicated: persistent/refractory GD, antithyroid drugs over 5 years with positive TRAb. The TCR library was prepared using RNA isolated from PBMCs. The authors built TCR beta libraries using iRepertoire HTBI primers and Arm-PCR of CDR3 regions. A single record per CDR3 protein comes from TCRdb applying MiXCR to the multiplex PCR reads. The table lists 650,000 to 700,000 distinct CDR3 sequences, roughly 30% of them singletons.

The sequenced sample was peripheral blood mononuclear cells (PBMCs), obtained when the disease was refractory, from a patient treated with antithyroid drugs. The receptor was isolated from a female donor with Graves disease. The V gene is TRBV28, the J gene TRBJ1-4; D remains ambiguous. As DNA, the CDR3 is TGTGCCAGCAATCGGCCGCTCGGGAATGAAAAACTGTTTTTT. The encoded protein is CASNRPLGNEKLFF.